These 2 T cell receptor beta chains were all obtained from the same sample, sequenced in a study of blood T cell repertoires in COVID-19. Here immunoSEQ multiplex PCR was the method, and the copy in TCRdb shows in-frame clones only, minus some. The table shows approximately 360,000 clones, with roughly 90% occurring only once. Source material: peripheral blood. These receptors all come from a middle-aged man with acute or convalescent COVID-19.

The chain recombines TRBV29-1 with TRBJ1-2; 7 bases line up with TRBD1. V lost 6 bases to trimming and J lost 6 bases; unmatched junction nucleotides: 10. The germline V gene encodes CDR1 SQVTM and CDR2 ANQGSEA. The length of the CDR3 is 13 residues. CDR3 amino acids: CSVRNRGNDGYTF. The CDR3 coding sequence is TGCAGCGTGAGAAACAGGGGAAACGATGGCTACACCTTC.

CDR3 nucleotides: TGTGCCAGTAGTACTGGTCGGGAGGTGAGCTATGGCTACACCTTC. Translated: CASSTGREVSYGYTF. This chain links TRBV19 with TRBJ1-2, with no clear D. The V end was cut by 4 bases, the J end by 4 bases, with 16 bases between. Looked up from germline, CDR1 is LNHDA and CDR2 is SQIVND (reference sequence). This CDR3 spans 15 amino acids.